The 23 T cell receptor beta chains below were found in one sample sequenced in a study of blood T cell repertoires in COVID-19. Profiling relied on immunoSEQ multiplex PCR, and the TCRdb table lists in-frame clones only, not all of them. The sample holds 150,000 to 200,000 clones, approximately 87% seen once. Sequenced: peripheral blood. Receptor source: a woman in her 70s with acute or convalescent COVID-19.

The V call is TRBV9, the J call TRBJ2-7; a weak D match, TRBD2 (5 bases). In germline, CDR1 is SGDLS, CDR2 YYNGEE. Trimming cost V 0 bases and J 1 base, with 11 bases left between them. CDR3 length equals 15 residues. For the CDR3, the DNA is TGTGCCAGCAGCGTAGGGCCTAGCACGTCCTACGAGCAGTACTTC. Its protein is CASSVGPSTSYEQYF. The full variable domain, with the rest looked up from reference TRBV9 and TRBJ2-7, is DSGVTQTPKHLITATGQRVTLRCSPRSGDLSVYWYQQSLDQGLQFLIQYYNGEERAKGNILERFSAQQFPDLHSELNLSSLELGDSALYFCASSVGPSTSYEQYFGPGTRLTVT.

The chain recombines TRBV19 with TRBJ1-1, with TRBD1 as a possible D gene (6 bases). The CDR3 covers 13 residues. V was clipped by 6 bases and J by 6 bases, with 14 bases between them. Per germline, CDR1 LNHDA and CDR2 SQIVND (reference sequence). The CDR3 is CASRQGFDAEAFF. CDR3 nucleotides: TGTGCCAGTAGACAGGGCTTTGATGCTGAAGCTTTCTTT.

The genes are TRBV3-1 (or the pseudogene TRBV3-2) and TRBJ1-5, with TRBD1 matching over 11 bases. The CDR3 covers 15 residues. Germline CDR1 LGHDT, CDR2 YNNKEL (reference sequence). V was clipped by 4 bases and J by 6 bases; unmatched bases: 5. The CDR3 coding sequence is TGTGCCAGCAGCCTTCGGACAGGGGGCGGTCAGCCCCAGCATTTT. This translates into CASSLRTGGGQPQHF.

V gene TRBV6-6 combines with J gene TRBJ1-2; TRBD1 matches 8 bases. The CDR3 sequence is 15 residues long. Per the germline V gene, CDR1 is MNHNY and CDR2 is SVGAGI (reference sequence). The junction had 8 bases not matched to a gene; V was cut back by 4 bases and J by 4 bases. The CDR3 loop reads CASSFQGAYSYGYTF. DNA for the CDR3: TGTGCCAGCAGTTTTCAGGGGGCCTATTCCTATGGCTACACCTTC.

This chain links TRBV4-3 with TRBJ1-2, with TRBD1 identical over 8 bases. V shed 5 bases, J shed 6 bases, and the junction held 8 bases outside the gene matches. This CDR3 spans 14 amino acids. Per germline, CDR1 LGHNA and CDR2 YSLEER. CDR3: CASSTRQGWDGYTF. The CDR3 region has the DNA TGCGCCAGCAGCACACGACAGGGGTGGGATGGCTACACCTTC.

V gene TRBV29-1 combines with J gene TRBJ2-2; the D gene is possibly TRBD2 (5 bases). The CDR3 is 13 residues long. CDR1 and CDR2 from the germline V gene are SQVTM and ANQGSEA. With 6 bases removed from V and 6 bases from J, the gap between germline ends came to 14 bases. CDR3 sequence: CSVGRGDAGELFF. The CDR3 DNA sequence: TGCAGCGTCGGCCGGGGAGACGCCGGGGAGCTGTTTTTT.

The CDR3 loop is CASSLDFRGSLPLHF. CDR3 nucleotide sequence: TGTGCCAGCAGCTTAGATTTTCGGGGGTCCCTCCCCCTCCACTTT. The chain is built from TRBV7-8 and TRBJ1-6; possibly TRBD1 for D (5 bases). Germline V lookup: CDR1 SGHVS, CDR2 FQNEAQ. CDR3 size: 15 residues. V was shortened by 1 base and J by 13 bases, with 17 bases between the two germline ends.

V gene TRBV25-1 combines with J gene TRBJ1-4; the match to TRBD1 covers 7 bases. This CDR3 comprises 16 residues. Per the germline V gene, CDR1 is MGHDK and CDR2 is SYGVNS. The V segment lost 3 bases and the J segment 8 bases; nucleotides outside the gene matches: 12. CDR3 loop: CASSEQYRGECEKLFF. DNA for the CDR3: TGTGCCAGCAGTGAGCAGTACAGGGGAGAGTGCGAAAAACTGTTTTTT.

The chain uses TRBV6-2 or TRBV6-3 and TRBJ2-7; maybe TRBD2 (7 bases). CDR3 length equals 16 residues. From germline, CDR1 is MNHEY and CDR2 SVGEGT. Trimming removed 2 bases at V and 1 base at J, with 15 bases between. Here the CDR3 DNA reads TGTGCCAGCAGTTACGGCAGGGGAGGGAGGTCCTACGAGCAGTACTTC. Protein sequence: CASSYGRGGRSYEQYF.

This chain joins TRBV19 and TRBJ1-4; D is unresolved. V dropped 3 bases and J dropped 0 bases, with 14 bases sitting between them. The CDR3 is 17 amino acids. The germline gives CDR1 LNHDA, CDR2 SQIVND (reference sequence). The CDR3, as DNA: TGTGCCAGTAGTATCCACGCAAACCGAGCAACTAATGAAAAACTGTTTTTT. Its translation is CASSIHANRATNEKLFF.

The chain carries TRBV30 and TRBJ1-1; TRBD1 aligns across 9 bases. This CDR3 contains 17 residues. The V and J ends lost 3 bases and 1 base, in that order; junction bases with no gene match: 12. The germline V gene encodes CDR1 GTSNPN and CDR2 SVGIG (reference sequence). The CDR3 reads CAWRNRGRSVPNTEAFF. In nucleotides, the CDR3 is TGTGCCTGGAGGAACAGGGGGCGTTCGGTTCCGAACACTGAAGCTTTCTTT.

V usage is TRBV19 and J usage is TRBJ1-2; D might be TRBD1 (5 bases). V was shortened by 7 bases and J by 2 bases, with 17 bases between the two germline ends. This CDR3 spans 15 amino acids. In germline, CDR1 is LNHDA, CDR2 SQIVND (reference sequence). The CDR3 protein is CASTDQAQGNYGYTF. CDR3 sequence (DNA): TGTGCCAGTACTGATCAAGCTCAGGGCAACTATGGCTACACCTTC.

The chain combines TRBV4-1 with TRBJ2-6; perhaps TRBD2 as D (5 bases). The CDR3 extends over 16 amino acids. Germline assignment: CDR1 MGHRA and CDR2 YSYEKL. V was trimmed by 1 base and J by 6 bases, leaving 13 bases between them. The CDR3 DNA is TGCGCCAGCAGCCAAGGCAACGGCCGGGAGGCCAACGTCCTGACTTTC. It yields the protein CASSQGNGREANVLTF.

The chain has TRBV6-2 or TRBV6-3 and TRBJ1-2; a weak D match, TRBD1 (6 bases). CDR1 is MNHEY and CDR2 is SVGEGT in the germline V gene. The CDR3 extends over 14 amino acids. V was clipped by 6 bases and J by 8 bases, with 19 bases between them. The CDR3 bases are TGTGCCAGCAGCCCCCCCCGGGGGGCAGACGGCTACACCTTC. It translates to CASSPPRGADGYTF.

This clone was seen once. V usage is TRBV5-5 and J usage is TRBJ2-7, with a weak D call TRBD2 (7 bases). The CDR3 extends over 12 amino acids. CDR1 SGHKS and CDR2 YYEKEE come from the germline V gene (reference sequence). Trimming took 2 bases from V and 7 from J, leaving 10 bases between them. The CDR3 here is CASSFGGREQYF. CDR3 bases: TGTGCCAGCAGCTTCGGGGGGCGGGAGCAGTACTTC.

The J gene is TRBJ2-7, the V gene TRBV5-1, with 7 bases that match TRBD1. CDR1 and CDR2 (germline): SGHRS, YFSETQ. The CDR3 covers 13 residues. Trimming cost V 4 bases and J 3 bases; bases outside gene matches: 4. CDR3 in amino acids: CASSPTGDYEQYF. The CDR3 region has the DNA TGCGCCAGCAGCCCCACAGGGGACTACGAGCAGTACTTC.

This chain joins TRBV7-9 and TRBJ1-2; D is unclear. The germline gives CDR1 SEHNR, CDR2 FQNEAQ (reference sequence). This CDR3 is 15 amino acids long. V shed 5 bases and J shed 7 bases, with 20 bases lying between them. The CDR3 DNA reads TGTGCCAGCAGCGTCCCGCCGGGAGCAGCGGGTGGCTACACCTTC. Protein product: CASSVPPGAAGGYTF.

This clone is a singleton in its sample. The CDR3 nucleotides are TGCGCCAGCAGAACCGGGACTAGCGGGGGCACAGATACGCAGTATTTT. Translation gives CASRTGTSGGTDTQYF. The J gene is TRBJ2-3, the V gene TRBV10-2; 13 nucleotides align to TRBD2. CDR1 is WSHSY, CDR2 SAAADI, per germline. The CDR3 totals 16 residues. Losses at the gene ends were 6 bases for V and 1 base for J; bases not matched to a gene: 4.

V usage is TRBV7-2 and J usage is TRBJ2-7; D is possibly TRBD1 (6 bases). Germline CDR1 is SGHTA and CDR2 is FQGNSA. The V end lost 3 bases, the J end lost 4 bases, and 16 bases lay between the germline ends. This CDR3 comprises 15 residues. This CDR3 is CASSLRQAPGYEQYF. The CDR3 DNA sequence: TGTGCCAGCAGCTTGCGACAGGCCCCTGGGTACGAGCAGTACTTC.

This chain joins TRBV6-6 and TRBJ2-7; 12 bases align to TRBD2. The CDR3 covers 14 residues. V shed 5 bases and J 7 bases; nucleotides not matched to a gene: 6. Germline V lookup: CDR1 MNHNY, CDR2 SVGAGI (reference sequence). The CDR3 loop reads CASSRTSGTLEQYF. In DNA form, the CDR3 reads TGTGCCAGCAGTAGGACTAGCGGGACTCTGGAGCAGTACTTC.

V gene TRBV7-8 combines with J gene TRBJ2-5; D uncertain. V dropped 5 bases and J dropped 0 bases, with 4 bases sitting between them. From germline, CDR1 is SGHVS and CDR2 FQNEAQ. This CDR3 is built from 12 residues. As DNA, the CDR3 is TGTGCCAGCAGCCCGTACCAAGAGACCCAGTACTTC. Translation: CASSPYQETQYF.

This clone was found once. The V call is TRBV6-5, the J call TRBJ2-2; 8 bases match TRBD1. J lost 5 bases, V lost 5 bases, and 7 bases had no gene match. CDR1 and CDR2 from the germline V gene are MNHEY and SVGAGI. This CDR3 comprises 15 residues. The CDR3 nucleotides read TGTGCCAGCAGTCTGGACAGGGCCGTTACCGGGGAGCTGTTTTTT. Translation: CASSLDRAVTGELFF.

J is TRBJ1-5 and V is TRBV19, with TRBD1 matching over 10 bases. The J segment lost 3 bases and the V segment lost 5 bases, leaving 10 bases of the junction unmatched. The CDR3 spans 17 residues. From germline, CDR1 is LNHDA and CDR2 SQIVND (reference sequence). In DNA, the CDR3 is TGTGCCAGTAGTCCGCCGGGACAGGGGCGAATCAATCAGCCCCAGCATTTT. The encoded protein is CASSPPGQGRINQPQHF. The variable domain in full, completed from reference TRBV19 and TRBJ1-5, reads DGGITQSPKYLFRKEGQNVTLSCEQNLNHDAMYWYRQDPGQGLRLIYYSQIVNDFQKGDIAEGYSVSREKKESFPLTVTSAQKNPTAFYLCASSPPGQGRINQPQHFGDGTRLSIL.